This T cell receptor (beta chain) was sequenced for a study of cytomegalovirus exposure and HLA in healthy donors. Study conclusions and caveats: Further analysis was carried out later, and it showed several of the most significant clusters appearing linked to common viral pathogens. TCR sequences were mostly rare, though some public TCRs occurred in many donors. In a later analysis, a missense DCLRE1C variant was linked to TCR beta V- and J-gene trimming. In terms of immune exposure information, only CMV serostatus was available.

This CDR3 is built from 14 residues. The V end was cut by 1 base, the J end by 4 bases, with 12 bases between. Germline V lookup: CDR1 SGHRS, CDR2 YFSETQ. In the case of this clone: The antigen is not known.

This PCR relied on a set of 60 Vbeta primers and 13 Jbeta primers. Repertoires were generated with immunoSEQ multiplex PCR, while TCRdb's copy carries only in-frame clones and drops some. This sample has about 170,000 clones, with roughly 80% found just once. The sample comprised PBMCs. The receptor comes from a male donor in good health and CMV-seronegative. The genes are TRBV5-1 and TRBJ2-7; weak D call: TRBD2 (7 bases). The CDR3: CASSLRGGAYEQYF. The CDR3 DNA reads as TGCGCCAGCAGCTTGAGGGGGGGCGCATACGAGCAGTACTTC. The variable domain in full, with the rest retrieved from reference TRBV5-1 and TRBJ2-7, is KAGVTQTPRYLIKTRGQQVTLSCSPISGHRSVSWYQQTPGQGLQFLFEYFSETQRNKGNFPGRFSGRQFSNSRSEMNVSTLELGDSALYLCASSLRGGAYEQYFGPGTRLTVT.